This is a list of T cell receptor beta chains from one sample in a study of T-cell memory formation after mild COVID-19. TCRdb analysed the 5' RACE reads with MiXCR anew, one entry per CDR3 protein. Of hundreds of thousands of distinct CDR3 sequences in the sample, about 20% were seen once. The sample taken for sequencing was PBMCs or a T cell subset sorted from them (not recorded which). The receptors shown here come from an adult woman who had mild COVID-19 (a few samples of this study predate the infection). Cell type and time point are not known. Each CDR3 is given with its conserved first and last residue. Fields, in order: J gene, D gene, V gene, clone size, CDR3 DNA, CDR3 protein. The D gene is left open where the match is weak. Expanded clones are given a class, and other clones once, few, many or no size at all.

j_gene: TRBJ1-1; d_gene: NA; v_gene: TRBV20-1; abundance: many; CDR3nt: TGCAGTGCTAGAGATCTGGGGAACACTGAAGCTTTCTTT; CDR3aa: CSARDLGNTEAFF
j_gene: TRBJ1-1; d_gene: NA; v_gene: TRBV6-5; abundance: few; CDR3nt: TGTGCCAGCAGATCCAGGGGGAACACTGAAGCTTTCTTT; CDR3aa: CASRSRGNTEAFF
j_gene: TRBJ2-7; d_gene: NA; v_gene: TRBV7-3; abundance: NA; CDR3nt: TGTGCCAGCAGGTTTGACAGGCAACCCTACGAGCAGTACTTC; CDR3aa: CASRFDRQPYEQYF
j_gene: TRBJ1-6; d_gene: NA; v_gene: TRBV25-1; abundance: NA; CDR3nt: TGTGCCAGCAGTGAATTCGGATATCCGAATTCACCCCTCCACTTT; CDR3aa: CASSEFGYPNSPLHF
j_gene: TRBJ1-1; d_gene: TRBD1; v_gene: TRBV7-3; abundance: NA; CDR3nt: TGTGCCAGCAGCTTAATTGGGGGCCAATATGCGGACAGGACTTTGAACACTGAAGCTTTCTTT; CDR3aa: CASSLIGGQYADRTLNTEAFF
j_gene: TRBJ1-1; d_gene: NA; v_gene: TRBV14; abundance: NA; CDR3nt: TGTGCCAGCAGCCAAGCTCGGTACACTGAAGCTTTCTTT; CDR3aa: CASSQARYTEAFF
j_gene: TRBJ1-1; d_gene: TRBD1; v_gene: TRBV5-1; abundance: few; CDR3nt: TGCGCCAGCAGCGTGACAGGGTCCGCGAACACTGAAGCTTTCTTT; CDR3aa: CASSVTGSANTEAFF
j_gene: TRBJ2-6; d_gene: NA; v_gene: TRBV5-1; abundance: few; CDR3nt: TGCGCCAGCAGCTTGCGGCCAGGGTCCTCTGGGGCCAACGTCCTGACTTTC; CDR3aa: CASSLRPGSSGANVLTF
j_gene: TRBJ2-3; d_gene: NA; v_gene: TRBV6-5; abundance: few; CDR3nt: TGTGCCAGCAGTTACGACGCTACGCAGTATTTT; CDR3aa: CASSYDATQYF
j_gene: TRBJ1-4; d_gene: NA; v_gene: TRBV6-5; abundance: NA; CDR3nt: TGTGCCAGCAGTTATGCCGGGAGAACTAATGAAAAACTGTTTTTT; CDR3aa: CASSYAGRTNEKLFF
j_gene: TRBJ1-1; d_gene: NA; v_gene: TRBV7-9; abundance: NA; CDR3nt: TGTGCCAGCAGCCCCTTAGCTACTGAAGCTTTCTTT; CDR3aa: CASSPLATEAFF
j_gene: TRBJ2-1; d_gene: TRBD2; v_gene: TRBV28; abundance: NA; CDR3nt: TGTGCCATCGGGGCGGGAGTAGGTATCCATGAGCAGTTCTTC; CDR3aa: CAIGAGVGIHEQFF
j_gene: TRBJ1-1; d_gene: NA; v_gene: TRBV9; abundance: NA; CDR3nt: TGTGCCAGCAGCCCCCGAATAGGGGAAGGGACTGAAGCTTTCTTT; CDR3aa: CASSPRIGEGTEAFF
j_gene: TRBJ2-1; d_gene: NA; v_gene: TRBV5-6; abundance: few; CDR3nt: TGTGCCAGCAGCTTTTTCGGGAGTAAGAACAATGAGCAGTTCTTC; CDR3aa: CASSFFGSKNNEQFF
j_gene: TRBJ2-3; d_gene: NA; v_gene: TRBV7-2; abundance: NA; CDR3nt: TGTGCCAGCAGCTTTCCTCCCCATACGCAGTATTTT; CDR3aa: CASSFPPHTQYF